This T cell receptor (beta chain) originates from a study of T cells after yellow fever vaccination. A universal primer site and UMIs were added as TCR cDNA was made by 5'RACE template switching. One entry per CDR3 protein, called by TCRdb with MiXCR from the 5' RACE reads. The sample lists roughly 330,000 distinct CDR3 sequences, 6.8% occurring once. General study points: Just a small share of clonotypes turned up in the CD4 compartment as well as the CD8 compartment. Clones that expanded after primary vaccination mostly reappeared after the booster (approximately 96% CD4, approximately 87% CD8). Weaker overall was a secondary response that nonetheless peaked faster, on day 5 versus 15.

CDR1 is SGHTA, CDR2 FQGNSA, per germline. The length of the CDR3 is 16 residues. The ends were cut back, 5 bases at V and 2 bases at J, with 13 bases in the middle. About this clonotype itself: Its antigen is not identified.

Sequenced material: PBMCs, taken around 45 days after the first yellow fever vaccination. This TCR was sampled from a man between 18 and 35 years old who received the YFV17D yellow fever vaccine. The chain carries TRBV7-2 and TRBJ2-6; D tentatively reads TRBD1 or TRBD2 (6 bases each). The CDR3 DNA is TGTGCCAGCAGCCTTAGGGGGGCAGCTGGGGCCAACGTCCTGACTTTC. Amino acids: CASSLRGAAGANVLTF.